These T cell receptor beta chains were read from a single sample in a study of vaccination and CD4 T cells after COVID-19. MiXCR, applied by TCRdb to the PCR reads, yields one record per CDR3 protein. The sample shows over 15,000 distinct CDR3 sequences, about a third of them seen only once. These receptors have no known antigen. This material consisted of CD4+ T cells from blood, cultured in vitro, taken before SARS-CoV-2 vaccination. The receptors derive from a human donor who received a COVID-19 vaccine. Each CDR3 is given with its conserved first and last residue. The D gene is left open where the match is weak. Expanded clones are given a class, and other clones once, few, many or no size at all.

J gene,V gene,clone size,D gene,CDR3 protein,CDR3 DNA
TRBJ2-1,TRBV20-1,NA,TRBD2,CSTTGTTYYNEQFF,TGCAGTACCACCGGGACTACCTATTACAATGAGCAGTTCTTC
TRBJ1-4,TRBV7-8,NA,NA,CASSLDGPGATNEKLFF,TGTGCCAGCAGCTTAGATGGACCAGGGGCGACTAATGAAAAACTGTTTTTT
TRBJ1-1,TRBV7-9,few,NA,CASALGASHTEAFF,TGTGCCAGCGCACTGGGGGCGTCCCACACTGAAGCTTTCTTT
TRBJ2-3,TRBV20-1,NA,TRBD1,CSARGQGAPDTQYF,TGCAGTGCTAGGGGACAGGGGGCCCCAGATACGCAGTATTTT
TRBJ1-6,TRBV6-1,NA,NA,CASTKGSSDSPLHF,TGTGCCAGCACTAAAGGGAGTTCAGATTCACCCCTCCACTTT
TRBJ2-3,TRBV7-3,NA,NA,CASSLGRPDTQYF,TGTGCCAGCAGCTTAGGACGACCAGATACGCAGTATTTT
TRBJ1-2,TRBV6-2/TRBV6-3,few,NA,CASSYVQGTNYGYTF,TGTGCCAGCAGTTACGTTCAGGGGACTAACTATGGCTACACCTTC
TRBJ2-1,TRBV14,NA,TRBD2,CASSQLAGGAYNEQFF,TGTGCCAGCAGCCAACTAGCGGGGGGCGCCTACAATGAGCAGTTCTTC
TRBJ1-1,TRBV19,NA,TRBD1,CASSTSGGTEAFF,TGTGCCAGTAGTACTTCAGGGGGCACTGAAGCTTTCTTT
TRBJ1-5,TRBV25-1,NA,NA,CASSEWGIVGGWGQPQHF,TGTGCCAGCAGTGAATGGGGGATCGTTGGGGGCTGGGGACAGCCCCAGCATTTT
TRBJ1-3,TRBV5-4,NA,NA,CASSLTGRGNTIYF,TGTGCCAGCAGCTTGACAGGGAGGGGAAACACCATATATTTT
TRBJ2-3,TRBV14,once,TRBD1,CASSLRTGGSSTQYF,TGTGCCAGCAGCCTAAGGACAGGGGGAAGTTCTACGCAGTATTTT
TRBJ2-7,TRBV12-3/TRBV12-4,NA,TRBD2,CASSFLFGGGRSEQYF,TGTGCCAGCAGTTTCTTGTTTGGCGGGGGGAGAAGCGAGCAGTACTTC
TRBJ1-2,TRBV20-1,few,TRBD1,CSAGTANYGYTF,TGCAGTGCCGGGACAGCTAACTATGGCTACACCTTC
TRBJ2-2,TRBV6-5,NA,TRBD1,CASSYGLNRGTGELFF,TGTGCCAGCAGTTACGGTTTGAACAGGGGGACCGGGGAGCTGTTTTTT
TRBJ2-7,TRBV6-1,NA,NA,CASRGFYEQYF,TGTGCCAGCCGCGGGTTCTACGAGCAGTACTTC
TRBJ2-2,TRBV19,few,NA,CASSMDGGTGELFF,TGTGCCAGTAGTATGGACGGGGGAACCGGGGAGCTGTTTTTT
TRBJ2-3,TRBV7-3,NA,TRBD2,CASSLIRLAGGRSTDTQYF,TGTGCCAGCAGCTTAATTCGGCTAGCGGGGGGCCGAAGCACAGATACGCAGTATTTT
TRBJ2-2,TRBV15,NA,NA,CATSRSGGTGELFF,TGTGCCACCAGCAGATCCGGGGGCACCGGGGAGCTGTTTTTT
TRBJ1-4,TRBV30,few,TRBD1,CAWTHPGPGGSGNEKLFF,TGTGCCTGGACGCACCCGGGACCAGGGGGCTCGGGAAATGAAAAACTGTTTTTT
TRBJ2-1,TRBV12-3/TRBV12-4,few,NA,CASSFSLQNEQFF,TGTGCCAGCAGTTTCTCGCTCCAGAATGAGCAGTTCTTC
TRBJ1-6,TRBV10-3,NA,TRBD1,CASRDRNNSPLHF,TGTGCCAGCCGGGACAGAAATAATTCACCCCTCCACTTT
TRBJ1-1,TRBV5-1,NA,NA,CASSLNPGQNTEAFF,TGCGCCAGCAGCCTGAATCCGGGACAGAACACTGAAGCTTTCTTT
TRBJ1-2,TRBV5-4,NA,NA,CASSLAGGGASDGYTF,TGTGCCAGCAGCTTGGCCGGTGGGGGGGCATCGGATGGCTACACCTTC
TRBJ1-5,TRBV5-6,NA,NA,CASSLGHHSNQPQHF,TGTGCCAGCAGCTTGGGACACCACAGCAATCAGCCCCAGCATTTT
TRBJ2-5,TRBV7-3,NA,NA,CASSLRRGRGETQYF,TGTGCCAGCAGCTTACGGCGGGGGCGGGGAGAGACCCAGTACTTC
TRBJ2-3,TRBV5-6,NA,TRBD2,CASSLAGGGTDTQYF,TGTGCCAGCAGCTTGGCGGGGGGTGGCACAGATACGCAGTATTTT
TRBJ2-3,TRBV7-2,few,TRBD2,CASSLVGRGGTDTQYF,TGTGCCAGCAGCTTAGTAGGTCGGGGGGGCACAGATACGCAGTATTTT
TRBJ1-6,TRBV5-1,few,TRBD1,CASSLEGGQGNSPLHF,TGCGCCAGCAGCTTGGAGGGGGGACAGGGTAATTCACCCCTCCACTTT
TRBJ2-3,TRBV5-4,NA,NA,CASSRFRWGDSTDTQYF,TGTGCCAGCAGCCGATTTCGGTGGGGGGACAGCACAGATACGCAGTATTTT
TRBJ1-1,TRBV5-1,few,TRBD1,CASSPRDRGTEAFF,TGCGCCAGCAGCCCCCGGGACAGGGGGACTGAAGCTTTCTTT
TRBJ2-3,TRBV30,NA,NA,CAWSVETPTQYF,TGTGCCTGGAGTGTAGAAACCCCGACGCAGTATTTT
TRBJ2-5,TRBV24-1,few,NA,CATSGQVVETQYF,TGTGCCACCAGTGGGCAGGTGGTAGAGACCCAGTACTTC
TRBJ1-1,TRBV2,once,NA,CASRVIQGGGTEAFF,TGTGCCAGCAGAGTGATACAGGGAGGAGGGACTGAAGCTTTCTTT
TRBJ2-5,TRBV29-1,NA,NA,CSVEAGEETQYF,TGCAGCGTTGAGGCAGGGGAAGAGACCCAGTACTTC
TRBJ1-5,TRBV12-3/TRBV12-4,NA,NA,CASSLSAQPQHF,TGTGCCAGCAGTTTATCCGCCCAGCCCCAGCATTTT
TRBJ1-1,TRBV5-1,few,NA,CASSLGIDGEAFF,TGCGCCAGCAGCTTGGGTATCGACGGTGAAGCTTTCTTT
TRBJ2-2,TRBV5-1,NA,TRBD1,CASSSRTGDTGELFF,TGCGCCAGCAGCTCTAGGACAGGGGACACCGGGGAGCTGTTTTTT
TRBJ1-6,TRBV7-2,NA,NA,CASSLSGSILHF,TGTGCCAGCAGCTTAAGTGGTTCGATCCTCCACTTT